This T cell receptor (beta chain) emerged from a study of T cells after yellow fever vaccination. Study overall: Fractions with few cells were prepared using SMART-Seq v4 Ultra Low Input.

5'RACE template switching added a universal primer site and UMIs to TCR cDNA. One entry per CDR3 protein results from TCRdb running MiXCR on the 5' RACE reads. The repertoire holds a few hundred thousand distinct CDR3 sequences, with about 17% as singletons. A note on this clonotype: Its matching antigen is unknown.

Findings and limits, study-wide: Contaminating bulk clonotypes could be abundant in FACS-sorted repertoires. Booster samples showed a return of most primary-vaccination clones (about 97% CD4, over 70% CD8).

The CDR3 spans 13 residues. V lost 6 bases and J lost 4; bases outside the gene matches: 4. Germline lookup yields CDR1 SQVTM and CDR2 ANQGSEA. The source was PBMCs, collected 4 to 6 days after the first yellow fever vaccination. The sequence was obtained from a man aged 18 to 30 who received the YFV17D yellow fever vaccine. The rearrangement uses TRBV29-1 and TRBJ1-2; 11 positions agree with TRBD1. The CDR3 region is CSVGQGAVYGYTF. CDR3 nucleotides: TGCAGCGTCGGACAGGGGGCCGTCTATGGCTACACCTTC. The whole variable domain, filled in from reference TRBV29-1 and TRBJ1-2, reads SAVISQKPSRDICQRGTSLTIQCQVDSQVTMMFWYRQQPGQSLTLIATANQGSEATYESGFVIDKFPISRPNLTFSTLTVSNMSPEDSSIYLCSVGQGAVYGYTFGSGTRLTVV.